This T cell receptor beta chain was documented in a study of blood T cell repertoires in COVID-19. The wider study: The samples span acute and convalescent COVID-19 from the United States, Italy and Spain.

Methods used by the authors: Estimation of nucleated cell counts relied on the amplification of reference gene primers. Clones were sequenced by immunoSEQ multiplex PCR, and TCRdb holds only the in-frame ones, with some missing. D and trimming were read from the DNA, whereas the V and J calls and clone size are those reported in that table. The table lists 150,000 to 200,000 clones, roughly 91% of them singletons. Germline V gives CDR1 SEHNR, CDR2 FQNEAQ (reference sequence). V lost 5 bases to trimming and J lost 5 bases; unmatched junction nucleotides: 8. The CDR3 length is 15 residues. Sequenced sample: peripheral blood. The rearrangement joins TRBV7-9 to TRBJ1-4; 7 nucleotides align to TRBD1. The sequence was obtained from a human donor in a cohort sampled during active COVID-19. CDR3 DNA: TGTGCCAGCAGCACCCGGGACAGCGCGAATGAAAAACTGTTTTTT. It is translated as CASSTRDSANEKLFF.